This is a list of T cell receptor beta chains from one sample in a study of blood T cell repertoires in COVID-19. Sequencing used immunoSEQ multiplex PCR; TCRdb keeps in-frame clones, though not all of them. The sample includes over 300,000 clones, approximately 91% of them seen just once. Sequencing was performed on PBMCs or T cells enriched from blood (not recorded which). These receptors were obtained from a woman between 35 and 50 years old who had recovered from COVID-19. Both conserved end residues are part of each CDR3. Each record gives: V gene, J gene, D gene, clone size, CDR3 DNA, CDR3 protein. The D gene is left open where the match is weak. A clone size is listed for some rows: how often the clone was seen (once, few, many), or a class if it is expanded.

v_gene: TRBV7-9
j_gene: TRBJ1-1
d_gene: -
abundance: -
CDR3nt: TGTGCCAGCAGCTTTGGTACTTGGGCTTTCTTT
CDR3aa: CASSFGTWAFF

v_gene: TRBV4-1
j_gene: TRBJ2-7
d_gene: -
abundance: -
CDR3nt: TGCGCCAGCAGCCAAGATCATGGGACTCCTGAATCCTACGAGCAGTACTTC
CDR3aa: CASSQDHGTPESYEQYF

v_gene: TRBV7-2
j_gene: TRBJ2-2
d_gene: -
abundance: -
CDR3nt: TGTGCCAGCAGCTTAGGTCCAGCGGCTAACACCGGGGAGCTGTTTTTT
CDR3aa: CASSLGPAANTGELFF

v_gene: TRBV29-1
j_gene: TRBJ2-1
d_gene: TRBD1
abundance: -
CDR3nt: TGCAGCGTGGAGATTCGGGACAGGGCCTACAATGAGCAGTTCTTC
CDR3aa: CSVEIRDRAYNEQFF

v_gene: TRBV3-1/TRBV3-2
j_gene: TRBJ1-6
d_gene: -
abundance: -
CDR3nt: TGTGCCAGCAGCCAAAGCCAGGGATCACCCCTCCACTTT
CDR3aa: CASSQSQGSPLHF

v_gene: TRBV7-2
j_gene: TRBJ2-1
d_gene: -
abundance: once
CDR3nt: TGTGCCAGCAGCTTAGCCTATTCTGGGGGGGGACATCCCTACAATGAGCAGTTCTTC
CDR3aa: CASSLAYSGGGHPYNEQFF

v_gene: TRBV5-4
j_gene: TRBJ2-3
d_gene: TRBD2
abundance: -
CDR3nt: TGTGCCAGCAGCCCCTCACTCGGACTAGCGGGGGTGGGTACGCAGTATTTT
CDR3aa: CASSPSLGLAGVGTQYF

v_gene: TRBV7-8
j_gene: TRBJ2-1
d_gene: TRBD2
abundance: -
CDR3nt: TGTGCCAGCAGCCGGTTAGTAGTAGCGGGAAGCGGGAATGAGCAGTTCTTC
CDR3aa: CASSRLVVAGSGNEQFF

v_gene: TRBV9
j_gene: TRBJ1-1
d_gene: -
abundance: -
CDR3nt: TGTGCCAGCAGCGTACTCGCAGGGCCGAACACTGAAGCTTTCTTT
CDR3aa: CASSVLAGPNTEAFF

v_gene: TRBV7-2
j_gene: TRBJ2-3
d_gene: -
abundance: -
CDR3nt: TGTGCCAGCAGCTCAAGGGGGGGGAGCACAGATACGCAGTATTTT
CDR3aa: CASSSRGGSTDTQYF

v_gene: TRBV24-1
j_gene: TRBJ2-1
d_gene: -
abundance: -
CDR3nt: TGTGCCACCAGTGATGGTAGCGGAAATGCCTACAATGAGCAGTTCTTC
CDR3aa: CATSDGSGNAYNEQFF

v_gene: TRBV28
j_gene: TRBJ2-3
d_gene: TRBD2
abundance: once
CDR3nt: TGTGCCAGCAGCTTGGGTGTAGTAGCGGGGGCCGTAGGAGATACGCAGTATTTT
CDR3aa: CASSLGVVAGAVGDTQYF

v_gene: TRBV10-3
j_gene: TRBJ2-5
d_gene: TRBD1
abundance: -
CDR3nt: TGTGCCATCAGTGAGACAGGGGGCTGGGAGACCCAGTACTTC
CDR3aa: CAISETGGWETQYF

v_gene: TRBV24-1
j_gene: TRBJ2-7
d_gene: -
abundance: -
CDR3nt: TGTGCCACCAGTGATGGGAGCTCCTACGAGCAGTACTTC
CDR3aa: CATSDGSSYEQYF

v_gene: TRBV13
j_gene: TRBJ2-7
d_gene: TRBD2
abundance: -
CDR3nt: TGTGCCAGCAGCTTACCACTCGGCGGGAGCTCCTACGAGCAGTACTTC
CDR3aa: CASSLPLGGSSYEQYF

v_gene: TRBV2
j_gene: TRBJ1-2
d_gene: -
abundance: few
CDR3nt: TGTGCCAGCAGTTCAAATCTGGGACACGCTAACTATGGCTACACCTTC
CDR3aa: CASSSNLGHANYGYTF

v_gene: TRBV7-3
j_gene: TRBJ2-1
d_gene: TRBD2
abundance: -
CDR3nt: TGTGCCAGCAGCTCCCGAATAGCGGGGGGTCCTAACAATGAGCAGTTCTTC
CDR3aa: CASSSRIAGGPNNEQFF

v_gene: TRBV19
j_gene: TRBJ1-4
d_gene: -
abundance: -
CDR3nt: TGTGCCAGTAGTATAAACAGGGCGGATAATGAAAAACTGTTTTTT
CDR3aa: CASSINRADNEKLFF

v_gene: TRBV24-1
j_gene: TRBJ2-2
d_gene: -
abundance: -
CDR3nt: TGTGCCACCAGTGATTTAAGCGGGCCAACGAACACCGGGGAGCTGTTTTTT
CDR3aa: CATSDLSGPTNTGELFF

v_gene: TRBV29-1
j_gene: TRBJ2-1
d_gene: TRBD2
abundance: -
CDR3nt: TGCAGCGGGGGACTATCCCACGACAATGAGCAGTTCTTC
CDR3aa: CSGGLSHDNEQFF

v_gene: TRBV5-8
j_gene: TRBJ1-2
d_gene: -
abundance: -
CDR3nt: TGTGCCAGCAGCTTGGACAGGCAAGACACCTTC
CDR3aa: CASSLDRQDTF

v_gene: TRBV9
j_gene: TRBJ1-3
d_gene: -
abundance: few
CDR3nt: TGTGCCAGCAGCGTCGAGTTTTCTGGAAACACCATATATTTT
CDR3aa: CASSVEFSGNTIYF

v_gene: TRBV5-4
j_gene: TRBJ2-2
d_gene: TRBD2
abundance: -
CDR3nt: TGTGCCAGCAGCCCGAAACTAGCGTCGGCCAACACCGGGGAGCTGTTTTTT
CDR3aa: CASSPKLASANTGELFF

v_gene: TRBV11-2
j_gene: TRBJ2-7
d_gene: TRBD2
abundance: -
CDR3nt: TGTGCCAGCAGCTTGAGACTAGCGGGGGGTCCTCCGGACGAGCAGTACTTC
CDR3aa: CASSLRLAGGPPDEQYF

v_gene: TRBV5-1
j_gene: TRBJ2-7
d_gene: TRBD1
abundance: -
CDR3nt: TGCGCCAGCAGCAATAGACAGGGGTACTACGAGCAGTACTTC
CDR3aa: CASSNRQGYYEQYF

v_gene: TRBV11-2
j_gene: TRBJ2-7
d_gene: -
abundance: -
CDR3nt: TGTGCCAGCAGCTTGAATATTTTGAGCTCCTACGAGCAGTACTTC
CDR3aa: CASSLNILSSYEQYF

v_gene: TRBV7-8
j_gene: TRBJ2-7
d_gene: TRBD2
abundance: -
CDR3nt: TGTGCCAGCAGACGGGGACTAGCGGGGGAACCATTCTACGAGCAGTACTTC
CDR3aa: CASRRGLAGEPFYEQYF